The 29 T cell receptor beta chains in this list originate from one sample, sequenced in a study of beta chain features in type 1 diabetes. What was sequenced were expressed TCRB transcripts, since all of the isolated RNA had been reverse transcribed. The repertoire was sequenced with immunoSEQ multiplex PCR; TCRdb's copy has only in-frame clones and lacks some. The sample carries over 500,000 clones, roughly a sixth recorded once. Specimen: naive CD4+ T cells from blood. The receptors derive from a man younger than 35 in good health.

As regards this clone: Within the sample, other DNA sequences also encode this same CDR3. The J gene is TRBJ1-1, the V gene TRBV29-1; D gene ambiguous. Trimming left V 1 base short and J 0 bases short, with 9 bases between. The CDR3 sequence is 14 residues long. Germline loops: CDR1 SQVTM, CDR2 ANQGSEA. The chain's CDR3 is CSVEGRLMNTEAFF. The CDR3 nucleotides are TGCAGCGTTGAAGGCAGACTTATGAACACTGAAGCTTTCTTT.

The chain employs TRBV2 and TRBJ2-3; TRBD2 aligns across 7 bases. V lost 1 base, J lost 2 bases, and 6 bases stayed unmatched. The V gene's germline CDR1 is SNHLY and CDR2 FYNNEI. The CDR3 runs 16 residues. The CDR3 DNA reads as TGTGCCAGCAGTGAAGAGAGCGGGGAGATCACAGATACGCAGTATTTT. Translation gives CASSEESGEITDTQYF.

This sequence joins TRBV6-1 and TRBJ2-3; D not certain. This CDR3 spans 15 amino acids. The V and J ends lost 3 bases and 2 bases respectively, with 12 bases between them. CDR1 is MNHNS and CDR2 is SASEGT in the germline V gene. The CDR3 is CASSEGKGNTDTQYF. The CDR3 DNA sequence: TGTGCCAGCAGTGAGGGCAAGGGTAACACAGATACGCAGTATTTT.

CDR3 coding DNA: TGTGCCAGCAGTTTAAGCGGTACAGCCACGAAATCGGCAAACACCATATATTTT. Residues: CASSLSGTATKSANTIYF. This chain connects TRBV27 to TRBJ1-3; no definite D call. The CDR3 loop spans 18 amino acids. The germline CDR1 and CDR2 sequences are MNHEY and SMNVEV (reference sequence). Trimming cost V 2 bases and J 6 bases, with 23 bases left between them.

This chain connects TRBV7-8 to TRBJ2-3, with 8 bases identical to TRBD1. V was clipped by 5 bases and J by 1 base; unmatched bases: 8. CDR1 is SGHVS, CDR2 FQNEAQ, per germline. This CDR3 has 16 amino acids. In DNA form, the CDR3 reads TGTGCCAGCAGCCCCCCAGGGGGCAGGGGCACAGATACGCAGTATTTT. Its protein is CASSPPGGRGTDTQYF.

This chain joins TRBV2 and TRBJ2-3; D ambiguous. This CDR3 contains 15 residues. Germline V gives CDR1 SNHLY, CDR2 FYNNEI. Trimming cost V 2 bases and J 3 bases, with 12 bases left between them. The CDR3, as DNA: TGTGCCAGCAGTGAATCAGGCGTAGGGACAGATACGCAGTATTTT. Amino acids: CASSESGVGTDTQYF.

This clone has a handful of counts. This chain connects TRBV28 to TRBJ1-2; D is unresolved. V lost 1 base and J 6 bases, leaving 9 bases between the germline ends. Germline lookup yields CDR1 MDHEN and CDR2 SYDVKM. There are 13 residues in the CDR3. CDR3 protein: CASSLYQVDGYTF. For the CDR3, the DNA is TGTGCCAGCAGTTTATACCAGGTTGATGGCTACACCTTC.

The chain links TRBV9 to TRBJ2-3; D is unresolved. The CDR3 loop spans 13 amino acids. Per the germline V gene, CDR1 is SGDLS and CDR2 is YYNGEE. The germline V and J ends were trimmed by 3 bases and 3 bases, with 8 bases remaining between them. CDR3 DNA: TGTGCCAGCAGCGAGGCAACAACAGATACGCAGTATTTT. Translation: CASSEATTDTQYF.

The rearrangement links TRBV11-3 to TRBJ2-7, with D unclear. CDR1 and CDR2 from the germline V gene are SGHNT and YENEEA. The length of the CDR3 is 11 residues. Trimming stripped 4 bases from V and 5 bases from J, with 6 bases between. CDR3 protein: CASSSQNEQYF. CDR3 bases: TGTGCCAGCAGCTCACAGAACGAGCAGTACTTC.

This clone has just a few counts. The rearrangement joins TRBV10-3 to TRBJ2-3; TRBD2 agrees at 7 bases. The CDR3 contains 14 residues. J gave up 2 bases and V 2 bases, and 1 base lay outside the gene matches. Germline CDR1 and CDR2: ENHRY and SYGVKD. The DNA of the CDR3 is TGTGCCATCAGTGAGGGACTAGTCACAGATACGCAGTATTTT. It is translated as CAISEGLVTDTQYF.

This clone was seen more than once but under ten times. V usage is TRBV2 and J usage is TRBJ2-7, with TRBD1 matching over 7 bases. This CDR3 is 14 amino acids long. CDR1 is SNHLY and CDR2 is FYNNEI in the germline V gene. Losses at the gene ends were 1 base for V and 3 bases for J; bases not matched to a gene: 3. The CDR3 DNA reads TGTGCCAGCAGTGAAGAGACAGGGTTCTACGAGCAGTACTTC. This encodes CASSEETGFYEQYF.

The V gene is TRBV5-1, the J gene TRBJ2-2, with no clear D. The germline V gene has CDR1 SGHRS and CDR2 YFSETQ. V lost 3 bases, J lost 4 bases, and 7 bases lay in between. The length of the CDR3 is 13 residues. CDR3 in DNA: TGCGCCAGCAGCTCCAGGACCACCGGGGAGCTGTTTTTT. Protein product: CASSSRTTGELFF.

The table lists this clone with a few counts. The V call is TRBV4-1, the J call TRBJ2-3; no reliable D call. The germline V gene encodes CDR1 MGHRA and CDR2 YSYEKL. The CDR3 is 13 amino acids. V lost 6 bases and J 5 bases, leaving 12 bases between the germline ends. Here the CDR3 reads CASRGRDGDTQYF. CDR3 DNA sequence: TGCGCCAGCAGGGGTAGGGATGGAGATACGCAGTATTTT.

The J gene is TRBJ1-6, the V gene TRBV2; D possibly corresponds to TRBD1 (6 bases). The germline CDR1 and CDR2 sequences are SNHLY and FYNNEI. Trimming took off 3 bases at V and 7 bases at J, with 10 bases between the two ends. This CDR3 spans 14 amino acids. CDR3 in amino acids: CASSEWQGNSPLHF. The CDR3 bases are TGTGCCAGCAGTGAGTGGCAGGGGAATTCACCCCTCCACTTT.

This chain joins TRBV7-2 and TRBJ2-7; TRBD1 matches 9 bases. V dropped 2 bases and J dropped 2; count of bases not matched to a gene: 1. CDR1 is SGHTA, CDR2 FQGNSA, per germline. This CDR3 is built from 14 residues. The CDR3, as DNA: TGTGCCAGCAGCTTAAACAGGGGGCCCTACGAGCAGTACTTC. Encoded protein: CASSLNRGPYEQYF.

This clone was seen only a few times. The gene calls are TRBV28 and TRBJ2-2; 10 bases line up with TRBD1. CDR3 length: 12 residues. Germline-derived CDR1 and CDR2 are MDHEN and SYDVKM. Germline trimming cut 8 bases from V and 6 bases from J; bases unmatched to any gene: 0. DNA of the CDR3: TGTGCCAGCGGACAGGGGGCCGGGGAGCTGTTTTTT. It encodes CASGQGAGELFF.

This clone was seen a handful of times. This chain uses TRBV5-4 with TRBJ2-2; 7 bases agree with TRBD1. Per the germline V gene, CDR1 is SGHNT and CDR2 is YYREEE (reference sequence). J gave up 4 bases and V 4 bases, and 7 bases lay outside the gene matches. The CDR3 has 15 residues. CDR3 DNA sequence: TGTGCCAGCAGCGGAACAGGGGCCGTCACCGGGGAGCTGTTTTTT. Its translation is CASSGTGAVTGELFF.

The chain links TRBV20-1 to TRBJ1-2; 7 positions match TRBD1. Germline loops: CDR1 DFQATT, CDR2 SNEGSKA (reference sequence). The junction had 3 bases not matched to a gene; V was cut back by 7 bases and J by 4 bases. The CDR3 runs to 11 residues. DNA for the CDR3: TGCAGTGTTGGGACAGCCTATGGCTACACCTTC. Residues: CSVGTAYGYTF.

The rearrangement uses TRBV5-6 and TRBJ2-5; 7 bases align to TRBD1. V trimming: 5 bases; J trimming: 5 bases; junction bases outside the gene matches: 9. This CDR3 region has 14 residues. Germline assignment: CDR1 SGHDT and CDR2 YYEEEE. This CDR3 reads CASRITGVLETQYF. The CDR3 DNA reads as TGTGCCAGCAGAATTACAGGGGTCTTGGAGACCCAGTACTTC. The whole variable domain, filled in from reference TRBV5-6 and TRBJ2-5, reads DAGVTQSPTHLIKTRGQQVTLRCSPKSGHDTVSWYQQALGQGPQFIFQYYEEEERQRGNFPDRFSGHQFPNYSSELNVNALLLGDSALYLCASRITGVLETQYFGPGTRLLVL.

The chain's CDR3 is CASSGIYRVDYNEQFF. The DNA for the CDR3 is TGTGCCAGCAGCGGAATTTACAGGGTGGACTACAATGAGCAGTTCTTC. The chain uses TRBV11-2 and TRBJ2-1; weak D call: TRBD1 (6 bases). The V and J ends lost 5 bases and 3 bases respectively, with 17 bases between them. Looked up from germline, CDR1 is SGHAT and CDR2 is FQNNGV. The CDR3 is made up of 16 amino acids.

This clone was detected a few times. This rearrangement joins TRBV7-2 to TRBJ2-4; the D gene is possibly TRBD1 (5 bases). Trimming cost V 5 bases and J 1 base, with 24 bases left between them. The CDR3 runs 19 residues. Looked up from germline, CDR1 is SGHTA and CDR2 is FQGNSA. The DNA for the CDR3 is TGTGCCAGCAGCCCCCCCGGCAGGGTGATCTCTGGGGCCAAAAACATTCAGTACTTC. Translating gives CASSPPGRVISGAKNIQYF. Full variable domain (missing parts from reference TRBV7-2 and TRBJ2-4): GAGVSQSPSNKVTEKGKDVELRCDPISGHTALYWYRQSLGQGLEFLIYFQGNSAPDKSGLPSDRFSAERTGGSVSTLTIQRTQQEDSAVYLCASSPPGRVISGAKNIQYFGAGTRLSVL.

This clone appeared once. The genes are TRBV2 and TRBJ2-2; tentative D call: TRBD2 (5 bases). The CDR3 has 15 residues. The germline V and J ends were trimmed by 6 bases and 0 bases, with 11 bases remaining between them. CDR1 and CDR2 (germline): SNHLY, FYNNEI. The CDR3 region has the DNA TGTGCCAGCAGAGAGACTAACGCGAACACCGGGGAGCTGTTTTTT. This codes for CASRETNANTGELFF.

This clone has just a few counts. The sample has other DNA sequences that encode this CDR3 too. The chain employs TRBV9 and TRBJ2-1; tentative D call: TRBD2 (5 bases). V shed 0 bases and J shed 0 bases, with 7 bases lying between them. Germline values: CDR1 SGDLS, CDR2 YYNGEE. The CDR3 covers 15 residues. The CDR3 DNA is TGTGCCAGCAGCGTAGTAGGGAGCTCCTACAATGAGCAGTTCTTC. It is translated as CASSVVGSSYNEQFF.

This clone turned up a few times. The chain links TRBV4-1 to TRBJ2-5, with TRBD1 identical over 9 bases. The DNA end is a closer match to TRBJ2-7, so the J assignment may be wrong. This CDR3 contains 15 residues. Germline loops: CDR1 MGHRA, CDR2 YSYEKL. CDR3 in DNA: TGCGCCAGCAGCTTAAACTGGGACAGGGTCGACGAGCAGTACTTC. Translated, it gives CASSLNWDRVDEQYF.

The rearrangement uses TRBV28 and TRBJ1-2; possibly TRBD1 for D (5 bases). The CDR3 totals 13 residues. Trimming stripped 6 bases from V and 5 bases from J, with 13 bases between. Germline V gene sequence: CDR1 MDHEN, CDR2 SYDVKM. Here the CDR3 reads CASRTTVIYGYTF. The CDR3 DNA reads as TGTGCCAGCAGAACGACAGTAATATATGGCTACACCTTC.

The chain couples TRBV6-5 to TRBJ2-5, with 8 bases lining up with TRBD2. The CDR3 is 16 residues long. V trimming: 2 bases; J trimming: 2 bases; junction bases outside the gene matches: 7. From germline, CDR1 is MNHEY and CDR2 SVGAGI. The CDR3: CASSYTSGTSQETQYF. The CDR3 nucleotides read TGTGCCAGCAGTTACACCTCCGGGACTAGTCAAGAGACCCAGTACTTC.

This clone appeared a few times. The chain combines TRBV6-6 with TRBJ2-2, with D unresolved. From germline, CDR1 is MNHNY and CDR2 SVGAGI (reference sequence). The CDR3 covers 12 residues. The V and J ends lost 7 bases and 5 bases respectively, with 8 bases between them. CDR3 protein: CASTEWTGELFF. The CDR3 nucleotides are TGTGCCAGCACTGAATGGACCGGGGAGCTGTTTTTT.

V gene TRBV15 combines with J gene TRBJ1-2, with D maybe TRBD1 (6 bases). In germline, CDR1 is LNHNV, CDR2 YYDKDF (reference sequence). The CDR3 is 15 residues long. V gave up 0 bases and J gave up 4 bases, with 12 bases separating them. CDR3 in amino acids: CATSRDNREGYGYTF. The CDR3 DNA follows: TGTGCCACCAGCAGAGATAACAGGGAAGGCTATGGCTACACCTTC.

This clone has a handful of counts. The CDR3 DNA reads TGTGCCAGTAGTCTCCGGGACAGGGCCCGCTACAATGAGCAGTTCTTC. Its protein product is CASSLRDRARYNEQFF. The chain carries TRBV19 and TRBJ2-1; TRBD1 matches 9 bases. Germline CDR1 is LNHDA and CDR2 is SQIVND (reference sequence). This CDR3 has 16 amino acids. After removal of 5 bases from V and 3 bases from J, the junction contained 8 bases not matched to a gene.